This T cell receptor (beta chain) comes out of a study of T-cell reconstitution after alpha-beta-depleted transplantation in children. The study, taken as a whole, reports: The origin of alpha-beta T cells about two months after transplant was reportedly several hundred expanded graft clones. Diversity of TCRbeta at day 60 was high in some patients, arising from surviving recipient T cells and thymic progenitors.

This clonotype was counted many times. The antigen is not known. This CDR3 has 15 residues. Trimming took off 0 bases at V and 8 bases at J, with 13 bases between the two ends. In germline, CDR1 is MNHEY, CDR2 SVGAGI. TCRbeta library preparation incorporated unique molecular identifiers. Using its own MiXCR run on the PCR reads, TCRdb lists one record per CDR3 protein. Among approximately 50,000 distinct CDR3 sequences listed, approximately 6% were seen once. The V gene is TRBV6-5, the J gene TRBJ1-4; D call uncertain. The sequence derives from a female patient between 2 and 15 years old who had a stem cell transplant for aplastic anemia, so the T cells may come from the graft donor. Sequenced material: PBMCs, mostly from graft donor cells, taken 60 days after TCRalphabeta/CD19-depleted stem cell transplant. The CDR3 DNA reads TGTGCCAGCAGTTACTCGTCGTCTACTTGGGAAAAACTGTTTTTT. Amino acids: CASSYSSSTWEKLFF.